Below are 5 T cell receptor beta chains sequenced from a single sample in a study of regulatory dendritic cells for organ transplantation. The data were produced by immunoSEQ multiplex PCR, yet TCRdb's version contains in-frame clones alone and is incomplete. The table records almost 30,000 clones, around 79% of them present only once. The material sequenced was memory CD4+ T cells from blood. The sample's subset: CD45RO+ memory T cells. These receptors all stem from a human donor in good health.

The CDR3 here is CASSLVEVYGYTF. DNA of the CDR3: TGTGCCAGCAGCTTGGTTGAGGTCTATGGCTACACCTTC. The chain combines TRBV5-6 with TRBJ1-2; no clear D gene. V shed 0 bases and J shed 4 bases, with 7 bases lying between them. The germline V gene encodes CDR1 SGHDT and CDR2 YYEEEE. This CDR3 is 13 amino acids long.

V gene TRBV30 combines with J gene TRBJ2-3; no firm D call. The CDR3 spans 11 residues. Deletions cut 0 bases from V and 6 bases from J, with 4 bases between. Germline values: CDR1 GTSNPN, CDR2 SVGIG (reference sequence). The CDR3 reads CAWSVSDTQYF. The CDR3, as DNA: TGTGCCTGGAGTGTATCGGATACGCAGTATTTT.

Here the CDR3 DNA reads TGTGCCAGCAGTTTAAGGGCAGGGGGCGGCTACACCTTC. It translates to CASSLRAGGGYTF. The chain links TRBV28 to TRBJ1-2, with 8 bases identical to TRBD1. Germline V gene lookup returns CDR1 MDHEN and CDR2 SYDVKM. CDR3 length equals 13 residues. V shed 2 bases, J shed 8 bases, and the junction held 4 bases outside the gene matches.

By sample fraction, this clone is medium-sized. The chain has TRBV7-9 and TRBJ2-2; D not certain. V was cut by 2 bases and J by 4 bases, with 5 bases left in between. The germline V gene encodes CDR1 SEHNR and CDR2 FQNEAQ (reference sequence). The CDR3 length is 13 residues. The CDR3 nucleotides are TGTGCCAGCAGCTTATACAGCACCGGGGAGCTGTTTTTT. Encoded protein: CASSLYSTGELFF.

The J gene is TRBJ2-1, the V gene TRBV6-5; D unclear. Between the trimmed V and J ends, which lost 4 bases and 9 bases, there was a span of 13 bases. Germline assignment: CDR1 MNHEY and CDR2 SVGAGI. The CDR3 totals 13 residues. CDR3 region: CASSSSLGVEQFF. The CDR3 coding sequence is TGTGCCAGCAGTTCCTCACTTGGCGTTGAGCAGTTCTTC.